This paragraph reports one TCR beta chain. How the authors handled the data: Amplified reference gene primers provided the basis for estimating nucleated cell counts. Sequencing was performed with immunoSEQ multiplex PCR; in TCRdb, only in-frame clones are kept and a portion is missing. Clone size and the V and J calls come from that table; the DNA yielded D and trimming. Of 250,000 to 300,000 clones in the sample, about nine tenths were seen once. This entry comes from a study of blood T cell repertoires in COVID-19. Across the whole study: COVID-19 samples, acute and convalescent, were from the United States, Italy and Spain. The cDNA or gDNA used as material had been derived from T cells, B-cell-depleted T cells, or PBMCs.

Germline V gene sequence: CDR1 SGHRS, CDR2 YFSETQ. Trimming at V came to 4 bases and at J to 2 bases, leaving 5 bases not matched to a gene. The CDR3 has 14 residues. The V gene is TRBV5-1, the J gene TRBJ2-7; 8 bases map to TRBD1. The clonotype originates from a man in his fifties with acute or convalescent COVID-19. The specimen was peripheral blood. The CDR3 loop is CASSVRGQAYEQYF. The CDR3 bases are TGCGCCAGCAGCGTCAGGGGGCAGGCCTACGAGCAGTACTTC.